The entry that follows covers one T cell receptor beta chain sequence. Its cognate antigen has yet to be identified. No qualities accompany the bases; no much larger clone lies one base away. This record comes from a study of identical twins (dated by TCRdb to about 2016). For the study in its entirety: To test whether fetal clonotypes persist, the study used deep sequencing on TCR alpha and beta repertoires from monozygotic twins, unrelated adults of various ages, and cord blood. To rule out contamination, the twin experiments were replicated at different times with different library preparation protocols. On the study overall, not on this receptor specifically: Compared with coincidental sharing between unrelated individuals, an excess of low generation-probability sequences was observed among out-of-frame TCR alpha sequences shared between twins. A weaker excess of twin sharing was found in beta out-of-frame sequences because the signal-to-noise ratio was lowered by fewer shared sequences. Because the same donors could not be followed over many years, the conclusions depended on cross-sectional statistical analysis. Recombination models systematically underestimated out-of-frame TCR alpha sharing in monozygotic twins but agreed with sharing between unrelated individuals. Invariant T cells such as MAIT and iNKT could partly confound zero-insertion analyses, though diverse VJ usage argued against this for most clonotypes. Abundant cord blood beta clonotypes had fewer insertions, young adult naive repertoires showed a similar but weaker trend, and memory repertoires showed no such trend.

Library method: 5' RACE. TCRdb records Illumina HiSeq 2000 as the sequencer. A universal primer binding site was introduced by template switching, and a unique molecular identifier was present in the final cDNA, enabling accurate counting of TCR cDNA molecules. First-strand cDNA for TCR alpha and beta chains was synthesized from specific primers in the conserved constant-segment region. To control for contamination, every cDNA library carried two barcodes: a SMART-Mk sample barcode plus Illumina barcodes. Two successive PCR steps introduced TruSeq adapter sequences along with Illumina sample barcodes. TCR alpha and beta cDNA libraries were sequenced on the Illumina HiSeq platform with custom primers. In the original analysis: MiGEC processed the raw reads to extract unique molecular identifiers, while MiXCR was used to determine the CDR3 positions. For each individual, recombination models were inferred using an EM algorithm with the repgenHMM and IGoR tools. Shared clonotypes were analyzed with the tcR package in R, and sharing was normalized by the product of cloneset sizes. Out-of-frame nonproductive sequences were analyzed to study raw recombination free of thymic and clonal selection effects. The public reads were reanalyzed by TCRdb: fastp trimming at Q25, MiXCR alignment, in-frame beta chains only. Rows merge per CDR3 protein into single entries with the most common DNA and genes. For this entry, the V and J calls and clone size follow TCRdb and not the study's own pipeline. This sample holds some 790,000 distinct CDR3 sequences; around a sixth were observed only once. The ten largest clones add up to 13% of the sample.

Every donor in the study was a healthy Caucasian. Three pairs of female monozygotic twins, all aged about 18 to 30 years, made up the twin cohort. Peripheral blood mononuclear cells were the source from which RNA for the TCR libraries was isolated. The CDR3 sequence holds 13 residues, the cysteine and phenylalanine included. The kept DNA is CDR3 alone, 39 bases in frame from the first base. Trimming removed 2 bases from V and 6 bases from J, leaving 13 bases between the germline ends. CDR1 and CDR2, looked up from the germline V gene, are SQVTM and ANQGSEA. In addition, the sample was reused for a study of T cells expressing NK-cell markers. According to the second study: In sorted CD3+CD56+NKG2C+, CD3+CD56+NKG2C- and CD3+CD56-NKG2C+ T-cell subsets from several donors, TCR beta-chain repertoires were profiled. Seven of the eight sequenced donors were HCMV-seropositive and one was HCMV-seronegative. In several experiments an anti-gammadeltaTCR antibody was added to restrict sorting to alphabetaTCR-expressing T cells. In six donors, the dominant CD3+CD56+NKG2C+ clonotypes ranked among the top 10 CD8+ clonotypes, making up about 1.0-7.0% of CD8+ T cells. Those dominant clonotypes were again the most abundant among CD3+CD56-NKG2C+ cells in a handful of donors, at 28.3-60.1%. Whether the expanded NKG2C-expressing T cell clones were specific for HCMV antigens was left unclear. Randomly selected healthy volunteers, three men and five women, were used as the eight sequenced donors. HCMV serostatus was determined by detecting HCMV-specific IgG in serum with a commercial ELISA kit. For five or six donors, bulk peripheral blood T-cell repertoires were also sequenced from unsorted PBMC. MIGEC was used to demultiplex reads and group reads by UMI, and MiTCR was used to assemble and quantify clonotypes. To exclude erroneous sequences, only TCR cDNA sequences supported by at least two reads were retained. The tcR package was used for downstream repertoire analysis, with clonotypes matched between fractions based on CDR3 nucleotide sequence plus V segment. VDJmatch was used to annotate antigen specificity against VDJdb, with one amino acid substitution in CDR3 permitted.

The clonotype originates from a woman under 30 in good health. Specimen: PBMCs. The rearrangement combines TRBV29-1 with TRBJ1-1, with the identity of the D gene unclear. The DNA sequence is TGCAGCGTTGAAAGACTGTCAAGCGCTGAAGCTTTCTTT. The encoded protein is CSVERLSSAEAFF. When the CDR3 is completed using the reference TRBV29-1 and TRBJ1-1 genes on either side, the full variable domain is SAVISQKPSRDICQRGTSLTIQCQVDSQVTMMFWYRQQPGQSLTLIATANQGSEATYESGFVIDKFPISRPNLTFSTLTVSNMSPEDSSIYLCSVERLSSAEAFFGQGTRLTVV.